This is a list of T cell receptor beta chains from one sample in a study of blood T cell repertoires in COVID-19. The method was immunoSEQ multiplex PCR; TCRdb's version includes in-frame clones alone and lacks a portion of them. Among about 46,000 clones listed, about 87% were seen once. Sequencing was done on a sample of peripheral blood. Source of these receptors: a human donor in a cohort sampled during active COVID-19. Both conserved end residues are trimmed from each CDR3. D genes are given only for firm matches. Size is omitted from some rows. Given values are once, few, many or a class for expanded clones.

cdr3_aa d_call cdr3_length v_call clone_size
ASSLGGRGGTEAF NA 13 TRBV3-1/TRBV3-2 NA
ASSFGSSYEQY NA 11 TRBV5-8 NA
ASPRDSGELF NA 10 TRBV18 medium-sized
ASSKSGTEAF NA 10 TRBV6-5 few
ASRPPPTGTSEQY TRBD1 13 TRBV2 few
ASSLIQGEGYT TRBD1 11 TRBV27 few
ASSPTGTAEQY TRBD1 11 TRBV7-3 NA
ASSSPTSDQETQY TRBD2 13 TRBV7-9 NA
ASSVGRLETQY NA 11 TRBV2 NA
ASKTGGLYGYT TRBD1 11 TRBV2 NA
SANTYYGYT NA 9 TRBV29-1 NA
ASSFETSVDTQY TRBD2 12 TRBV5-1 once
ASSFADRYTDTQY TRBD1 13 TRBV5-4 NA
ASSFGSGETQY NA 11 TRBV7-3 NA
ASSLGLNEKLF NA 11 TRBV7-9 NA
ASSQGLVDTQY TRBD2 11 TRBV4-1 once
ASSLGQGSSYEQY NA 13 TRBV13 NA
ASTRDRVMNTEAF TRBD1 13 TRBV5-1 NA
AWRRRRNEKLF NA 11 TRBV30 NA
ASSLGLSYEQY NA 11 TRBV7-8 NA
ASSLNLADPYEQY TRBD2 13 TRBV5-1 NA
ASSSLTASNQPQH NA 13 TRBV6-5 once
ASSRSGSNTGELF NA 13 TRBV28 few
AWSGQMNTEAF NA 11 TRBV30 NA
ASSLGRQETQY NA 11 TRBV27 NA